These T cell receptor beta chains were read from a single sample in a study of T cell responses to AZD1222 COVID-19 vaccine. Libraries were prepared by immunoSEQ multiplex PCR; TCRdb keeps only in-frame clonotypes and omits some of them. This table has 70,000 to 90,000 clones, around nine tenths appearing once. Material: peripheral blood, obtained on day 0 of AZD1222 vaccination. The receptors derive from an adult in good health. Both conserved end residues are part of each CDR3. The order of the fields is V gene, D gene, J gene, clone size, CDR3 DNA, CDR3 protein. D genes are given only for firm matches. Size values are once, few and many counts, or a class for expanded clones, and some rows have none.

v_gene: TRBV19
d_gene: -
j_gene: TRBJ1-6
abundance: -
CDR3nt: TGTGCCAGTAGCCCGGGAGTGATTAATTCACCCCTCCACTTT
CDR3aa: CASSPGVINSPLHF

v_gene: TRBV7-2
d_gene: TRBD1
j_gene: TRBJ1-2
abundance: -
CDR3nt: TGTGCCAGCATCGGGGACAGCAACTATGGCTACACCTTC
CDR3aa: CASIGDSNYGYTF

v_gene: TRBV4-3
d_gene: -
j_gene: TRBJ1-6
abundance: few
CDR3nt: TGCGCCAGCAGCCAAGAGACGGGCCAGGGAGGGTCACCCCTCCACTTT
CDR3aa: CASSQETGQGGSPLHF

v_gene: TRBV10-2
d_gene: -
j_gene: TRBJ1-6
abundance: -
CDR3nt: TGCGCCAGCAGTGATGACGGGGGCGTCTATAATTCACCCCTCCACTTT
CDR3aa: CASSDDGGVYNSPLHF

v_gene: TRBV7-9
d_gene: -
j_gene: TRBJ2-7
abundance: -
CDR3nt: TGTGCCAGCAGCTTACGCAACTACGAGCAGTACTTC
CDR3aa: CASSLRNYEQYF

v_gene: TRBV5-6
d_gene: -
j_gene: TRBJ2-1
abundance: once
CDR3nt: TGTGCCAGCAGTCGTGGATTCGGCTCCTACAATGAGCAGTTCTTC
CDR3aa: CASSRGFGSYNEQFF

v_gene: TRBV6-1
d_gene: TRBD1
j_gene: TRBJ1-2
abundance: once
CDR3nt: TGTGCCAGCAGTGAACAACCGGGACAGTCAAACTATGGCTACACCTTC
CDR3aa: CASSEQPGQSNYGYTF

v_gene: TRBV25-1
d_gene: TRBD1
j_gene: TRBJ2-7
abundance: -
CDR3nt: TGTGCCAGCAGTGACCCGACAGGGACCCCCTACGAGCAGTACTTC
CDR3aa: CASSDPTGTPYEQYF

v_gene: TRBV4-3
d_gene: -
j_gene: TRBJ1-1
abundance: -
CDR3nt: TGCGCCAGCAGCCAAGAGGAGGGTCTGGCTTTCTTT
CDR3aa: CASSQEEGLAFF

v_gene: TRBV4-1
d_gene: -
j_gene: TRBJ1-5
abundance: -
CDR3nt: TGCGCCAGCAGCCAAGAATGGGTAGGTCAGCCCCAGCATTTT
CDR3aa: CASSQEWVGQPQHF

v_gene: TRBV4-2
d_gene: -
j_gene: TRBJ1-5
abundance: -
CDR3nt: TGTGCCAGCAGCCGTGAACAGGGAAATCAGCCCCAGCATTTT
CDR3aa: CASSREQGNQPQHF

v_gene: TRBV19
d_gene: -
j_gene: TRBJ2-1
abundance: -
CDR3nt: TGTGCCAGTAGTTCCCGGAAACCGACGGAGAGCTCCTACAATGAGCAGTTCTTC
CDR3aa: CASSSRKPTESSYNEQFF

v_gene: TRBV6-4
d_gene: -
j_gene: TRBJ2-7
abundance: -
CDR3nt: TGTGCCAGCAGTGACGGTCCAGGGGGGGTTGACGAGCAGTACTTC
CDR3aa: CASSDGPGGVDEQYF

v_gene: TRBV7-3
d_gene: TRBD2
j_gene: TRBJ2-2
abundance: -
CDR3nt: TGTGCCAGCAGCTTAACGGGAGGGTGGGACACCGGGGAGCTGTTTTTT
CDR3aa: CASSLTGGWDTGELFF

v_gene: TRBV3-1/TRBV3-2
d_gene: -
j_gene: TRBJ1-1
abundance: -
CDR3nt: TGTGCCAGCAGCCAAGATGATGTTGAGTTTGAAGCTTTCTTT
CDR3aa: CASSQDDVEFEAFF

v_gene: TRBV12-3/TRBV12-4
d_gene: -
j_gene: TRBJ1-2
abundance: once
CDR3nt: TGTGCCAGCAGTTATACAGGGAGCTATGGCTACACCTTC
CDR3aa: CASSYTGSYGYTF

v_gene: TRBV7-8
d_gene: -
j_gene: TRBJ1-5
abundance: -
CDR3nt: TGTGCCAGCAGCTTGGGCCGACTAGCGAATCAGCCCCAGCATTTT
CDR3aa: CASSLGRLANQPQHF

v_gene: TRBV4-3
d_gene: -
j_gene: TRBJ1-1
abundance: -
CDR3nt: TGCGCCAGCAGCCAAGATTCACAGGGAAACACTGAAGCTTTCTTT
CDR3aa: CASSQDSQGNTEAFF

v_gene: TRBV27
d_gene: -
j_gene: TRBJ1-1
abundance: -
CDR3nt: TGTGCCAGCAGTCCCGATACAGGCCTTTACACTGAAGCTTTCTTT
CDR3aa: CASSPDTGLYTEAFF

v_gene: TRBV30
d_gene: -
j_gene: TRBJ1-4
abundance: -
CDR3nt: TGTGCCTGGAGTGCGGGGACAACTAATGAAAAACTGTTTTTT
CDR3aa: CAWSAGTTNEKLFF

v_gene: TRBV25-1
d_gene: TRBD1
j_gene: TRBJ2-7
abundance: -
CDR3nt: TGTGCCAGCAGTGAATCAGGGACAGGCTTTAATGGGCAGTACTTC
CDR3aa: CASSESGTGFNGQYF

v_gene: TRBV21-1
d_gene: -
j_gene: TRBJ2-1
abundance: -
CDR3nt: TGTGCCAGCAGTCCATCCGGCAGCCGCAATGAGCAGTTCTTC
CDR3aa: CASSPSGSRNEQFF

v_gene: TRBV6-5
d_gene: -
j_gene: TRBJ1-5
abundance: -
CDR3nt: TGTGCCAGCAGTTACCTTAGCAATCAGCCCCAGCATTTT
CDR3aa: CASSYLSNQPQHF

v_gene: TRBV4-3
d_gene: -
j_gene: TRBJ2-2
abundance: -
CDR3nt: TGCGCCAGCAGCCAAGGGCTAGTAAGTAGGCCCGGGGAGCTGTTTTTT
CDR3aa: CASSQGLVSRPGELFF

v_gene: TRBV4-1
d_gene: -
j_gene: TRBJ1-3
abundance: -
CDR3nt: TGCGCCAGCAGTGCCGGGACGGATCTTTACTCTGGAAACACCATATATTTT
CDR3aa: CASSAGTDLYSGNTIYF

v_gene: TRBV6-5
d_gene: TRBD1
j_gene: TRBJ1-1
abundance: -
CDR3nt: TGTGCCAGCAGGACCCCAGGGGGCGTTAACACTGAAGCTTTCTTT
CDR3aa: CASRTPGGVNTEAFF

v_gene: TRBV6-5
d_gene: TRBD1
j_gene: TRBJ1-4
abundance: -
CDR3nt: TGTGCCAGCAGTTACTCGACAGGGAATAATGAAAAACTGTTTTTT
CDR3aa: CASSYSTGNNEKLFF

v_gene: TRBV5-6
d_gene: TRBD1
j_gene: TRBJ1-2
abundance: -
CDR3nt: TGTGCCAGCAGCTGGGACAGGGGCAACTATGGCTACACCTTC
CDR3aa: CASSWDRGNYGYTF

v_gene: TRBV6-5
d_gene: -
j_gene: TRBJ1-2
abundance: -
CDR3nt: TGTGCCAGCAGTTACTCAGGGGCAAGAAACTATGGCTACACCTTC
CDR3aa: CASSYSGARNYGYTF

v_gene: TRBV4-3
d_gene: TRBD1
j_gene: TRBJ1-6
abundance: -
CDR3nt: TGCGCCAGCAGCAAGGGGGACAGGGCGAATTCACCCCTCCACTTT
CDR3aa: CASSKGDRANSPLHF

v_gene: TRBV12-5
d_gene: -
j_gene: TRBJ1-2
abundance: -
CDR3nt: TGTGCTAGTGGTTTGGTACCGGGGCTATATGGCTACACCTTC
CDR3aa: CASGLVPGLYGYTF

v_gene: TRBV4-3
d_gene: -
j_gene: TRBJ2-7
abundance: -
CDR3nt: TGCGCCAGCAGCCAAGGGTCGGGACCCGACTACGAGCAGTACTTC
CDR3aa: CASSQGSGPDYEQYF

v_gene: TRBV29-1
d_gene: -
j_gene: TRBJ2-2
abundance: -
CDR3nt: TGCAGCGCTACCGACATTCACACCGGGGAGCTGTTTTTT
CDR3aa: CSATDIHTGELFF

v_gene: TRBV19
d_gene: -
j_gene: TRBJ1-1
abundance: -
CDR3nt: TGTGCCAGTGGCGAGAACACTGAAGCTTTCTTT
CDR3aa: CASGENTEAFF

v_gene: TRBV2
d_gene: -
j_gene: TRBJ1-5
abundance: -
CDR3nt: TGTGCCAGCAGTGGGGACGGCTATAGCAATCAGCCCCAGCATTTT
CDR3aa: CASSGDGYSNQPQHF

v_gene: TRBV5-1
d_gene: TRBD1
j_gene: TRBJ1-4
abundance: -
CDR3nt: TGCGCCAGCAGCCCCAACAGGGGAGGGAGTGAAAAACTGTTTTTT
CDR3aa: CASSPNRGGSEKLFF